The sequence of this T cell receptor (beta chain) was determined in a study of CD8 T cells in Susac syndrome. Peripheral blood CD8+ and CD4+ T cells were profiled by TCR beta sequencing. In the multiple sclerosis control group, patients were treatment-naive and had stable or active relapsing-remitting disease. Note on this clonotype: The antigen is undetermined.

Study-wide results and caveats: The study recognized that the number of individuals in its TCR sequencing and HLA analysis was relatively small.

When the RNA was reverse transcribed, random hexamers were used with an input of about 0.45 to 1 ug. Multiplex PCR with immunoSEQ amplified the TCR beta CDR3 across 54 Vbeta and 13 Jbeta. TCRdb independently ran MiXCR on the immunoSEQ multiplex PCR reads; one entry per CDR3 protein. The data contain 200,000 or so distinct CDR3 sequences, about 95% of them seen just once; the ten biggest clones take up 0.085% to 0.095%. The CDR3 spans 14 residues. CDR1 and CDR2 from the germline V gene are SGHNT and YYREEE (reference sequence). V lost 2 bases and J 2 bases, leaving 9 bases between the germline ends. This TCR derives from a human donor with multiple sclerosis. The genes are TRBV5-4 and TRBJ2-3; no definite D call. Material: CD4+ T cells from PBMCs. The CDR3 region has the DNA TGTGCCAGCAGCTTCCAACCGGTCACAGATACGCAGTATTTT. This sequence encodes CASSFQPVTDTQYF. Full variable domain (rest looked up from reference TRBV5-4 and TRBJ2-3): ETGVTQSPTHLIKTRGQQVTLRCSSQSGHNTVSWYQQALGQGPQFIFQYYREEENGRGNFPPRFSGLQFPNYSSELNVNALELDDSALYLCASSFQPVTDTQYFGPGTRLTVL.